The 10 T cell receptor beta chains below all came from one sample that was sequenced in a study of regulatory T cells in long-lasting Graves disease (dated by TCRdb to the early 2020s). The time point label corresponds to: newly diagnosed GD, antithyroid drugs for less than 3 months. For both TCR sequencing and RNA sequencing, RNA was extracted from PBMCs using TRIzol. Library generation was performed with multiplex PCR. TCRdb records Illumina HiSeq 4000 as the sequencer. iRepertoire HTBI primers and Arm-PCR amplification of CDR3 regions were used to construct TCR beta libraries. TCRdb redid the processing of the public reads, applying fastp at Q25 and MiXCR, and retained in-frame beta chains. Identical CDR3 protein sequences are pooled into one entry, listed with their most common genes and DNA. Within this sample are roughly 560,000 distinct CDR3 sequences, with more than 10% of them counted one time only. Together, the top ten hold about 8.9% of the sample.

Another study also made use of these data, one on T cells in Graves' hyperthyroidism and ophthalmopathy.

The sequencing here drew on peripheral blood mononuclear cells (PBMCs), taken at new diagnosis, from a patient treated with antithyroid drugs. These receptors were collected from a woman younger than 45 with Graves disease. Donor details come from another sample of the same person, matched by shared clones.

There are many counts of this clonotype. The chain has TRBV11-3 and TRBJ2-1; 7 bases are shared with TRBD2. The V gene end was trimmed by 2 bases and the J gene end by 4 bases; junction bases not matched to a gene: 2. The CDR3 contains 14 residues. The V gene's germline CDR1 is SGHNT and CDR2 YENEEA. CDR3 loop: CASSLRGLYNEQFF. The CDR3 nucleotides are TGTGCCAGCAGCTTAAGGGGACTATACAATGAGCAGTTCTTC. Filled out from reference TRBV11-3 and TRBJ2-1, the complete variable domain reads EAGVVQSPRYKIIEKKQPVAFWCNPISGHNTLYWYLQNLGQGPELLIRYENEEAVDDSQLPKDRFSAERLKGVDSTLKIQPAELGDSAVYLCASSLRGLYNEQFFGPGTRLTVL.

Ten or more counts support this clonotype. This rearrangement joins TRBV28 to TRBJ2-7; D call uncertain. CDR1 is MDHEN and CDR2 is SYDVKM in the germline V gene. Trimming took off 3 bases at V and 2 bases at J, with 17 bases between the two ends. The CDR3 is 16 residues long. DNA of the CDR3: TGTGCCAGCAGTTTGAGCACTCCAGCAAAGACCTACGAGCAGTACTTC. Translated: CASSLSTPAKTYEQYF.

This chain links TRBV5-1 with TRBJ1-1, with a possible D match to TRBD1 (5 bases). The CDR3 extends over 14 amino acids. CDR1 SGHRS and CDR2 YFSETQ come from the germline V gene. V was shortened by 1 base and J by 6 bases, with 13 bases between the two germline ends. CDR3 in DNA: TGCGCCAGCAGCTTGCAGACGGTGGGGGCTGAAGCTTTCTTT. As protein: CASSLQTVGAEAFF.

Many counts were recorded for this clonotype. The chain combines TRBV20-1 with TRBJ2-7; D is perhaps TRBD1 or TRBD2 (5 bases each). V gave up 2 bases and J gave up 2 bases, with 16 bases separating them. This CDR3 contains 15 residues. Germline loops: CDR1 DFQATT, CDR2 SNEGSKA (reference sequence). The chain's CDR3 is CSARPYGTLAYEQYF. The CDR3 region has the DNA TGCAGTGCTAGACCTTATGGGACGTTGGCCTACGAGCAGTACTTC.

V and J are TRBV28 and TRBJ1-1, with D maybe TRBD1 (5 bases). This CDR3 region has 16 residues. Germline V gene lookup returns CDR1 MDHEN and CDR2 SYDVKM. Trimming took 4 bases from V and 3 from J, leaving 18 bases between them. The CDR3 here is CASSSPGAGDYTEAFF. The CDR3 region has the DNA TGTGCCAGCAGTTCCCCTGGGGCGGGTGATTACACTGAAGCTTTCTTT.

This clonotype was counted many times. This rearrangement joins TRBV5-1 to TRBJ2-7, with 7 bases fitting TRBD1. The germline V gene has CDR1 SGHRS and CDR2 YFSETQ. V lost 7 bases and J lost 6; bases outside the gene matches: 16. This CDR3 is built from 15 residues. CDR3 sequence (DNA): TGCGCCAGCCGGGACAGCCTAGAAGTGATGGTCGAGCAGTACTTC. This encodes CASRDSLEVMVEQYF. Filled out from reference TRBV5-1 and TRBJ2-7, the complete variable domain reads KAGVTQTPRYLIKTRGQQVTLSCSPISGHRSVSWYQQTPGQGLQFLFEYFSETQRNKGNFPGRFSGRQFSNSRSEMNVSTLELGDSALYLCASRDSLEVMVEQYFGPGTRLTVT.

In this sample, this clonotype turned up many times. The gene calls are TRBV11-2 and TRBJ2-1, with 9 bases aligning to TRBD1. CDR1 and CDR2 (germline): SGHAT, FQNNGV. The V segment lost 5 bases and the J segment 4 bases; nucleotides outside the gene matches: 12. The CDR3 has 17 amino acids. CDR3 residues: CASSLAWDREAYNEQFF. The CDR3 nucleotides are TGTGCCAGCAGCCTGGCTTGGGACAGGGAGGCTTACAATGAGCAGTTCTTC.

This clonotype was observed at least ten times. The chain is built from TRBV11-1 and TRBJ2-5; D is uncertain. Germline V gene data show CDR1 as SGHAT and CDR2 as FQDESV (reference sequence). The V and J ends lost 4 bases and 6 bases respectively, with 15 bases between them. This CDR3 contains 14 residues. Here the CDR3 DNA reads TGTGCCAGCAGCTCCCTTACAGAGGAACAGACCCAGTACTTC. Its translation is CASSSLTEEQTQYF.

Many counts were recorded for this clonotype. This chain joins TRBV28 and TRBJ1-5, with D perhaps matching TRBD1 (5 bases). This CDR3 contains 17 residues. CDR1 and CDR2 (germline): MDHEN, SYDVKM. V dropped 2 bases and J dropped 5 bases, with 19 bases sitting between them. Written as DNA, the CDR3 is TGTGCCAGCAGTTTAATTGACCAGGGTTTTCGAGATCAGCCCCAGCATTTT. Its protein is CASSLIDQGFRDQPQHF. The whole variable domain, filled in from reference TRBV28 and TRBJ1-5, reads DVKVTQSSRYLVKRTGEKVFLECVQDMDHENMFWYRQDPGLGLRLIYFSYDVKMKEKGDIPEGYSVSREKKERFSLILESASTNQTSMYLCASSLIDQGFRDQPQHFGDGTRLSIL.

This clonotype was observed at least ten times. The CDR3 region is CASSNGGWGNVYNEQFF. The CDR3 DNA reads TGTGCCAGCAGCAACGGGGGCTGGGGGAACGTCTACAATGAGCAGTTCTTC. The chain carries TRBV7-3 and TRBJ2-1; D assignment may be TRBD1 or TRBD2 (6 bases each). The CDR3 is 17 amino acids. Looked up from germline, CDR1 is SGHTA and CDR2 is FQGTGA. With 5 bases removed from V and 3 bases from J, the gap between germline ends came to 20 bases.